One and the same sample provided the 32 T cell receptor beta chains below, sequenced in a study of blood T cell repertoires in COVID-19. Profiling relied on immunoSEQ multiplex PCR, and the TCRdb table lists in-frame clones only, not all of them. This table has about 88,000 clones, 90% to 95% appearing once. Sequences were obtained from peripheral blood. The source of these receptors is a man between 60 and 75 years old with acute or convalescent COVID-19.

The rearrangement joins TRBV28 to TRBJ2-7, with TRBD1 identical over 12 bases. The trim removed 6 bases at V and 3 bases at J, leaving 6 bases unmatched. CDR3 length equals 15 residues. Looked up from germline, CDR1 is MDHEN and CDR2 is SYDVKM. The CDR3 DNA follows: TGTGCCAGCAGAGGGACAGGGGGCGGTTACTACGAGCAGTACTTC. Translated: CASRGTGGGYYEQYF.

This chain links TRBV9 with TRBJ2-7; TRBD1 is a possible D gene (6 bases). CDR1 and CDR2 (germline): SGDLS, YYNGEE. The CDR3 totals 14 residues. Trimming removed 3 bases from V and 3 bases from J, with 13 bases in between. CDR3 sequence reads: CASSAGHRGYEQYF. The CDR3 bases are TGTGCCAGCAGCGCGGGACATAGGGGCTACGAGCAGTACTTC.

The rearrangement links TRBV25-1 to TRBJ1-4; 8 nucleotides match TRBD1. Germline V lookup: CDR1 MGHDK, CDR2 SYGVNS. This CDR3 spans 16 amino acids. V dropped 2 bases and J dropped 8; count of bases not matched to a gene: 10. The CDR3 DNA sequence: TGTGCCAGCAGTGAAACCCCCTTAAGGACAGGGGAAAAACTGTTTTTT. Its translation is CASSETPLRTGEKLFF. Full variable domain (outside the CDR3, taken from reference TRBV25-1 and TRBJ1-4): EADIYQTPRYLVIGTGKKITLECSQTMGHDKMYWYQQDPGMELHLIHYSYGVNSTEKGDLSSESTVSRIRTEHFPLTLESARPSHTSQYLCASSETPLRTGEKLFFGSGTQLSVL.

Written as DNA, the CDR3 is TGTGCCAGCAGCTCTCCTGGGGGTAGCGGGAGAGCAGATACGCAGTATTTT. Its translation: CASSSPGGSGRADTQYF. V usage is TRBV5-4 and J usage is TRBJ2-3; TRBD2 matches at 9 bases. The ends lost 3 bases at V and 4 bases at J; junction bases unmatched: 12. Germline V CDR1 and CDR2: SGHNT, YYREEE (reference sequence). The length of the CDR3 is 17 residues.

The chain recombines TRBV7-3 with TRBJ1-1; D remains unclear. The CDR3 spans 13 residues. V lost 2 bases, J lost 1 base, and 5 bases lay in between. Germline values: CDR1 SGHTA, CDR2 FQGTGA. As DNA, the CDR3 is TGTGCCAGCAGCTTACGGAGGAACACTGAAGCTTTCTTT. Residues: CASSLRRNTEAFF.

This chain joins TRBV28 and TRBJ1-1, with D possibly being TRBD1 (6 bases). The V gene's germline CDR1 is MDHEN and CDR2 SYDVKM. The CDR3 extends over 17 amino acids. With 7 bases removed from V and 3 bases from J, the gap between germline ends came to 24 bases. The CDR3 region has the DNA TGTGCCAGCACCTCTCCAGTTGGGGGCCTCTTATACACTGAAGCTTTCTTT. Translated: CASTSPVGGLLYTEAFF.

The rearrangement uses TRBV7-9 and TRBJ2-7, with 14 bases matching TRBD2. The germline V gene encodes CDR1 SEHNR and CDR2 FQNEAQ (reference sequence). J gave up 6 bases and V 5 bases, and 9 bases lay outside the gene matches. The CDR3 contains 16 residues. Here the CDR3 reads CASSPSTGTSGGEQYF. In DNA, the CDR3 is TGTGCCAGCAGCCCGTCAACCGGGACTAGCGGGGGCGAGCAGTACTTC.

The V and J genes are TRBV7-2 and TRBJ2-1; weak D call: TRBD2 (6 bases). Germline CDR1 and CDR2: SGHTA and FQGNSA. The CDR3 is 13 amino acids. V was pared by 3 bases and J by 5 bases, with 8 bases between. CDR3 region: CASSLAGNNEQFF. The DNA of the CDR3 is TGTGCCAGCAGCTTGGCGGGAAACAATGAGCAGTTCTTC.

This chain joins TRBV7-2 and TRBJ2-2, with 10 nucleotides matching TRBD2. The trim removed 5 bases at V and 4 bases at J, leaving 13 bases unmatched. The CDR3 runs to 18 residues. From germline, CDR1 is SGHTA and CDR2 FQGNSA. CDR3 sequence reads: CASSPGLADARGTGELFF. The CDR3 DNA sequence: TGTGCCAGCAGCCCCGGACTAGCGGACGCCAGGGGCACCGGGGAGCTGTTTTTT.

This clone appeared once. The V call is TRBV10-3, the J call TRBJ1-3, with a possible D match to TRBD1 (6 bases). Germline values: CDR1 ENHRY, CDR2 SYGVKD. The CDR3 is made up of 16 amino acids. V lost 0 bases to trimming and J lost 0 bases, with 9 bases between them. CDR3 loop: CAISESDSRSGNTIYF. CDR3 bases: TGTGCCATCAGTGAGTCGGACAGCCGCTCTGGAAACACCATATATTTT.

The J gene is TRBJ1-1, the V gene TRBV29-1; D gene uncertain. V was cut by 7 bases and J by 7 bases, with 19 bases left in between. Germline V lookup: CDR1 SQVTM, CDR2 ANQGSEA. This CDR3 spans 13 amino acids. The CDR3 DNA reads TGCAGCGCAACGGCGGGGAAAAAGGGTGAAGCTTTCTTT. Amino acids: CSATAGKKGEAFF.

V and J are TRBV6-5 and TRBJ1-2; D not certain. The V gene lost 6 bases and the J gene lost 0 bases, with 14 bases spanning the gap. The germline V gene encodes CDR1 MNHEY and CDR2 SVGAGI. The CDR3 length is 15 residues. This CDR3 reads CASSTEGVANYGYTF. The CDR3 DNA is TGTGCCAGCAGCACAGAGGGAGTAGCTAACTATGGCTACACCTTC.

Only one count was recorded for this clone. This chain joins TRBV20-1 and TRBJ1-1; D remains ambiguous. Germline CDR1 DFQATT, CDR2 SNEGSKA (reference sequence). Trimming stripped 5 bases from V and 5 bases from J, with 9 bases between. The CDR3 runs to 11 residues. The CDR3, as DNA: TGCAGTGCTCCCTCCGGGACTGAAGCTTTCTTT. Translation gives CSAPSGTEAFF.

The chain combines TRBV7-3 with TRBJ2-1, with 8 bases lining up with TRBD2. J lost 8 bases, V lost 5 bases, and 5 bases had no gene match. Germline assignment: CDR1 SGHTA and CDR2 FQGTGA. There are 13 residues in the CDR3. The DNA for the CDR3 is TGTGCCAGCAGCCCCGGACTAGCCTATGAGCAGTTCTTC. This gives the protein CASSPGLAYEQFF.

This sequence joins TRBV4-3 and TRBJ2-7; 12 bases are a match to TRBD2. The CDR3 is 15 amino acids. CDR1 LGHNA and CDR2 YSLEER come from the germline V gene. V shed 5 bases, J shed 5 bases, and the junction held 7 bases outside the gene matches. The CDR3 DNA reads TGCGCCAGCAGCTCCAGGACTAGCGGGACGGACGAGCAGTACTTC. This translates into CASSSRTSGTDEQYF.

V and J are TRBV3-1 (or the pseudogene TRBV3-2) and TRBJ2-1; D possibly corresponds to TRBD2 (5 bases). Germline loops: CDR1 LGHDT, CDR2 YNNKEL (reference sequence). The V and J ends lost 2 bases and 9 bases respectively, with 23 bases between them. This CDR3 region has 17 residues. The CDR3 DNA reads as TGTGCCAGCAGCCAAATGGACGGGATCTACCTTTGGGGTGAGCAGTTCTTC. This translates into CASSQMDGIYLWGEQFF.

The rearrangement links TRBV25-1 to TRBJ1-6, with 9 bases matching TRBD1. Germline CDR1 MGHDK, CDR2 SYGVNS. V dropped 4 bases and J dropped 7; count of bases not matched to a gene: 14. CDR3 length: 18 residues. The CDR3 nucleotides read TGTGCCAGCAGTGGGTCGTCTACAGGGGGCGCGAGGAATTCACCCCTCCACTTT. Translation: CASSGSSTGGARNSPLHF.

V usage is TRBV7-6 and J usage is TRBJ2-5; 7 nucleotides line up with TRBD2. The CDR3 runs 15 residues. J was trimmed by 5 bases and V by 0 bases; bases with no gene match: 6. Germline V CDR1 and CDR2: SGHVS, FNYEAQ. The CDR3 protein is CASSLAGAGVETQYF. For the CDR3, the DNA is TGTGCCAGCAGCTTAGCTGGGGCGGGGGTCGAGACCCAGTACTTC.

The chain links TRBV30 to TRBJ2-7; D is unclear. Trimming took 2 bases from V and 3 from J, leaving 5 bases between them. There are 11 residues in the CDR3. CDR1 and CDR2 (germline): GTSNPN, SVGIG (reference sequence). As DNA, the CDR3 is TGTGCCTGGAGTCTAAACTACGAGCAGTACTTC. Translation: CAWSLNYEQYF.

This chain connects TRBV2 to TRBJ2-7; weak D call: TRBD2 (7 bases). This CDR3 comprises 15 residues. With 0 bases removed from V and 8 bases from J, the gap between germline ends came to 17 bases. In germline, CDR1 is SNHLY, CDR2 FYNNEI. The CDR3 sequence is CASSEAARRGAQQYF. The CDR3 bases are TGTGCCAGCAGTGAAGCAGCCCGCCGGGGGGCGCAGCAGTACTTC.

The chain uses TRBV10-3 and TRBJ2-1; possibly TRBD2 for D (7 bases). V was shortened by 0 bases and J by 2 bases, with 8 bases between the two germline ends. Germline CDR1 reads ENHRY; CDR2 reads SYGVKD. The CDR3 spans 15 residues. CDR3 protein: CAISESGGPYNEQFF. The CDR3 region has the DNA TGTGCCATCAGTGAGTCGGGGGGGCCCTACAATGAGCAGTTCTTC.

The sample holds one count of this clone. The rearrangement links TRBV28 to TRBJ2-7; 7 positions match TRBD2. V dropped 3 bases and J dropped 9; count of bases not matched to a gene: 2. The CDR3 runs to 11 residues. Germline V gene sequence: CDR1 MDHEN, CDR2 SYDVKM. The CDR3 DNA reads as TGTGCCAGCAGTTTGGGGGGGTGGCAGTACTTC. Amino acid sequence: CASSLGGWQYF.

This chain joins TRBV5-1 and TRBJ2-5; 7 bases map to TRBD2. The V and J ends lost 4 bases and 2 bases, in that order; junction bases with no gene match: 8. Germline V gives CDR1 SGHRS, CDR2 YFSETQ. The CDR3 length is 15 residues. The CDR3 reads CASSRMGGDQETQYF. The CDR3 DNA is TGCGCCAGCAGCCGGATGGGAGGGGATCAAGAGACCCAGTACTTC.

The V and J genes are TRBV30 and TRBJ1-2; 7 bases align to TRBD1. The junction had 6 bases not matched to a gene; V was cut back by 3 bases and J by 8 bases. This CDR3 is built from 12 residues. CDR1 and CDR2 (germline): GTSNPN, SVGIG (reference sequence). The CDR3 here is CAWSSTGTGYTF. Written as DNA, the CDR3 is TGTGCCTGGAGCTCGACAGGGACCGGCTACACCTTC. The whole variable domain, filled in from reference TRBV30 and TRBJ1-2, reads SQTIHQWPATLVQPVGSPLSLECTVEGTSNPNLYWYRQAAGRGLQLLFYSVGIGQISSEVPQNLSASRPQDRQFILSSKKLLLSDSGFYLCAWSSTGTGYTFGSGTRLTVV.

This chain joins TRBV7-9 and TRBJ2-7; 10 nucleotides line up with TRBD2. V dropped 1 base and J dropped 3; count of bases not matched to a gene: 12. Germline V gene lookup returns CDR1 SEHNR and CDR2 FQNEAQ (reference sequence). The CDR3 length is 18 residues. The CDR3 reads CASSLVGLAERTDYEQYF. The CDR3 nucleotides are TGTGCCAGCAGCTTAGTCGGACTAGCGGAAAGAACTGACTACGAGCAGTACTTC. Variable domain in full (rest from reference TRBV7-9 and TRBJ2-7): DTGVSQNPRHKITKRGQNVTFRCDPISEHNRLYWYRQTLGQGPEFLTYFQNEAQLEKSRLLSDRFSAERPKGSFSTLEIQRTEQGDSAMYLCASSLVGLAERTDYEQYFGPGTRLTVT.

The chain employs TRBV5-1 and TRBJ2-5; TRBD2 matches 9 bases. Germline V lookup: CDR1 SGHRS, CDR2 YFSETQ. Germline trimming cut 1 base from V and 3 bases from J; bases unmatched to any gene: 1. The CDR3 spans 14 residues. The CDR3 nucleotides read TGCGCCAGCAGCTTGATAGCGGGAGAAGAGACCCAGTACTTC. Translating gives CASSLIAGEETQYF.

The chain uses TRBV6-2 or TRBV6-3 and TRBJ2-1, with 7 bases that match TRBD2. This CDR3 is 13 amino acids long. The V segment lost 5 bases and the J segment 7 bases; nucleotides outside the gene matches: 5. Per the germline V gene, CDR1 is MNHEY and CDR2 is SVGEGT. The CDR3 reads CASSGEGLNEQFF. The CDR3 DNA sequence: TGTGCCAGCAGTGGGGAGGGACTGAATGAGCAGTTCTTC.

This chain uses TRBV19 with TRBJ1-5; D is perhaps TRBD1 (6 bases). Trimming took off 7 bases at V and 4 bases at J, with 14 bases between the two ends. CDR3 length: 14 amino acids. Germline-derived CDR1 and CDR2 are LNHDA and SQIVND (reference sequence). CDR3 sequence reads: CASTTTGYNQPQHF. Here the CDR3 DNA reads TGTGCCAGTACCACGACAGGCTATAATCAGCCCCAGCATTTT.

This rearrangement joins TRBV11-1 to TRBJ2-3; D is uncertain. Trimming pared 1 base from V and 5 bases from J, leaving 7 bases between. Germline assignment: CDR1 SGHAT and CDR2 FQDESV (reference sequence). The CDR3 runs 13 residues. CDR3 nucleotide sequence: TGTGCCAGCAGCTTAGAGAGGATAGATACGCAGTATTTT. Protein: CASSLERIDTQYF.

The rearrangement joins TRBV12-3 or TRBV12-4 to TRBJ2-3, with D perhaps matching TRBD2 (5 bases). V lost 6 bases and J 0 bases, leaving 7 bases between the germline ends. This CDR3 has 13 amino acids. This chain's CDR3 is CASREASTDTQYF. CDR3 coding DNA: TGTGCCAGCAGGGAGGCAAGCACAGATACGCAGTATTTT.

The chain combines TRBV19 with TRBJ1-6; 10 bases align to TRBD1. The V and J ends lost 3 bases and 10 bases, in that order; junction bases with no gene match: 9. The CDR3 is 16 residues long. Per germline, CDR1 LNHDA and CDR2 SQIVND (reference sequence). CDR3 DNA: TGTGCCAGTAGTATTGGAGGACAGGGGGATGGATCACCCCTCCACTTT. This sequence encodes CASSIGGQGDGSPLHF.

This sequence joins TRBV15 and TRBJ2-3; D gene ambiguous. This CDR3 has 13 amino acids. Trimming took 0 bases from V and 4 from J, leaving 5 bases between them. Germline assignment: CDR1 LNHNV and CDR2 YYDKDF (reference sequence). The DNA for the CDR3 is TGTGCCACCAGCAGAGATCTTGCAGATACGCAGTATTTT. Translation: CATSRDLADTQYF.